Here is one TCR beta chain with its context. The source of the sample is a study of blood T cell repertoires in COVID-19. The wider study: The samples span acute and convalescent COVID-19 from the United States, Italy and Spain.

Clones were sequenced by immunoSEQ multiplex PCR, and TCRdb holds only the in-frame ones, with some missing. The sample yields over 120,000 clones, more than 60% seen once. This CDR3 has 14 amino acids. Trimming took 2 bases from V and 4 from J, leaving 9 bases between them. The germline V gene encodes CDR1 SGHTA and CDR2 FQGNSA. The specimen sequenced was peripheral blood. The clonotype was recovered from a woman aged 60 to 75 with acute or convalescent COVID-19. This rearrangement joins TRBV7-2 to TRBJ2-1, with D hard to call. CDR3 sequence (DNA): TGTGCCAGCAGCTTATACGGTAGTTACAATGAGCAGTTCTTC. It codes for CASSLYGSYNEQFF.